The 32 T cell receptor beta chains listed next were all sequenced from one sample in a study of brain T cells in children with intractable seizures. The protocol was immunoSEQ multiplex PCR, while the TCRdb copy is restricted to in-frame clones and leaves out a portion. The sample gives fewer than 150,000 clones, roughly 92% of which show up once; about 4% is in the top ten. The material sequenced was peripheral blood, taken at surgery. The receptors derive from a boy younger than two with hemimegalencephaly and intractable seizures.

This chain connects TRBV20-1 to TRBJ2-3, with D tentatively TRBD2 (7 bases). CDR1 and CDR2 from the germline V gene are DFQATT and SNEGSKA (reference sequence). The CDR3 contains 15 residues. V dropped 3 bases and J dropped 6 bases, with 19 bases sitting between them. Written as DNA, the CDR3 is TGCAGTGCTAGTCCAGGGGCGGGAGTGGCCGATACGCAGTATTTT. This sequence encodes CSASPGAGVADTQYF.

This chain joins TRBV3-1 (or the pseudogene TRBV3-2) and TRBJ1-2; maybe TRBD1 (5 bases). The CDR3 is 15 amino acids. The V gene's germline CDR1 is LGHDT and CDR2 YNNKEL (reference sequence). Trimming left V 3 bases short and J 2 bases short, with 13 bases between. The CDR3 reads CASSQGKGPNYGYTF. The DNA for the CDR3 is TGTGCCAGCAGCCAGGGTAAGGGACCCAACTATGGCTACACCTTC.

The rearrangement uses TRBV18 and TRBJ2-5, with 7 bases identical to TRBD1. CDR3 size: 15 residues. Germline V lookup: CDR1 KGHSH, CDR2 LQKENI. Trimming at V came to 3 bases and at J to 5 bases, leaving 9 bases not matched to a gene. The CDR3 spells CASSPERGPGETQYF. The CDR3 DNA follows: TGTGCCAGCTCACCGGAAAGGGGGCCTGGTGAGACCCAGTACTTC.

The CDR3 DNA follows: TGTGCCACCAGCAGAGATCTTCCGATAACTAATGAAAAACTGTTTTTT. Translation gives CATSRDLPITNEKLFF. The V gene is TRBV15, the J gene TRBJ1-4, with D unclear. Germline values: CDR1 LNHNV, CDR2 YYDKDF (reference sequence). V shed 0 bases and J shed 1 base, with 9 bases lying between them. The CDR3 length is 16 residues.

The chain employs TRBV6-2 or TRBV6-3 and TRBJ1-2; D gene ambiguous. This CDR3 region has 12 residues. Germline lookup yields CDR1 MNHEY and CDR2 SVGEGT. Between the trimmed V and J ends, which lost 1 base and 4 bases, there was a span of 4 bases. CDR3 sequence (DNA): TGTGCCAGCAGTTACTTGGGCTATGGCTACACCTTC. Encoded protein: CASSYLGYGYTF.

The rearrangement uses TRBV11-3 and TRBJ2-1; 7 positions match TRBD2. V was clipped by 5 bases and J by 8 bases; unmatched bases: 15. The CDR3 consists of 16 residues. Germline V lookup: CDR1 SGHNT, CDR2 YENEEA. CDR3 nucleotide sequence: TGTGCCAGCAGCCTCCGGGGAGCGGGGAAACGGGATGAGCAGTTCTTC. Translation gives CASSLRGAGKRDEQFF.

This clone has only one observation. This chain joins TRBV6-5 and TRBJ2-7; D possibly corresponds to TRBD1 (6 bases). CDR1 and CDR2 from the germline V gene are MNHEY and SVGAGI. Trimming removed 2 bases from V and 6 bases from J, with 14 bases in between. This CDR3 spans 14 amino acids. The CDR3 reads CASSYRTALGEQYF. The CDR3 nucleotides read TGTGCCAGCAGTTACCGGACAGCCCTGGGCGAGCAGTACTTC.

The chain's CDR3 is CASSFPPGRSPLHF. The CDR3 DNA reads TGTGCCAGCAGTTTCCCCCCAGGGAGGTCACCCCTCCACTTT. This chain joins TRBV28 and TRBJ1-6, with D perhaps TRBD1 (5 bases). This CDR3 is 14 amino acids long. V shed 3 bases and J shed 10 bases, with 13 bases lying between them. CDR1 is MDHEN and CDR2 is SYDVKM in the germline V gene. Combining the CDR3 with reference TRBV28 and TRBJ1-6 gives the whole variable domain DVKVTQSSRYLVKRTGEKVFLECVQDMDHENMFWYRQDPGLGLRLIYFSYDVKMKEKGDIPEGYSVSREKKERFSLILESASTNQTSMYLCASSFPPGRSPLHFGNGTRLTVT.

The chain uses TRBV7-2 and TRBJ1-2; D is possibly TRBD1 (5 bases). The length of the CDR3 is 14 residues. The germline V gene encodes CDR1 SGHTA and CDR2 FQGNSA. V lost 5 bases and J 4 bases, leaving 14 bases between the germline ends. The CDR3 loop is CASSVARGIYGYTF. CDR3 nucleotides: TGTGCCAGCAGCGTGGCACGGGGGATCTATGGCTACACCTTC.

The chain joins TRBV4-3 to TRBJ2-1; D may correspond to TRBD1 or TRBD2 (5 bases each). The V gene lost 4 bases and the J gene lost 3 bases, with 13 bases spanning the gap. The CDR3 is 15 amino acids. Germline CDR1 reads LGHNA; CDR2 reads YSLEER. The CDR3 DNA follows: TGCGCCAGCAGCCCGACTTGGGACCGCTACAATGAGCAGTTCTTC. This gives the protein CASSPTWDRYNEQFF.

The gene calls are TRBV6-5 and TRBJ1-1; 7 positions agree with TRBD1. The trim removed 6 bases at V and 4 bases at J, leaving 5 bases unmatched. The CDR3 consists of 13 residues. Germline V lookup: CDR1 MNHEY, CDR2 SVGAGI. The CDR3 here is CASSRQGSTEAFF. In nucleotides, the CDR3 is TGTGCCAGCAGCAGACAGGGCAGCACTGAAGCTTTCTTT.

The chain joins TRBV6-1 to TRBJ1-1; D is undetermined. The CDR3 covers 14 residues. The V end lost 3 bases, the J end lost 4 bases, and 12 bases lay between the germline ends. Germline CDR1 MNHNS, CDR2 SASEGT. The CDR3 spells CASSDPGYGTEAFF. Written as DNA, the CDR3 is TGTGCCAGCAGTGATCCCGGGTATGGCACTGAAGCTTTCTTT.

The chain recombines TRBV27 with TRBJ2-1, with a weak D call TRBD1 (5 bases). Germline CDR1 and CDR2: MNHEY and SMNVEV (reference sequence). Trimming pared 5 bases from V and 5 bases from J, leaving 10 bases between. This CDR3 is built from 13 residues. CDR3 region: CASSITGNNEQFF. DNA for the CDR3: TGTGCCAGCAGTATTACAGGAAACAATGAGCAGTTCTTC.

The CDR3 DNA follows: TGTGCCAGCAGCTTAGAGGGCGCCCGTGGGGCCTACAATGAGCAGTTCTTC. Protein sequence: CASSLEGARGAYNEQFF. The chain links TRBV7-2 to TRBJ2-1, with D uncertain. Germline V gene data show CDR1 as SGHTA and CDR2 as FQGNSA. Trimming stripped 1 base from V and 2 bases from J, with 15 bases between. This CDR3 spans 17 amino acids.

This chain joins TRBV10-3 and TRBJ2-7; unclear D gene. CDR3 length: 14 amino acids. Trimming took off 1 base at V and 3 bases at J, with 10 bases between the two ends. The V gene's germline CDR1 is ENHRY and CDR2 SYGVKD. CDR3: CAISEYIADYEQYF. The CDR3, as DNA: TGTGCCATCAGTGAGTATATAGCCGACTACGAGCAGTACTTC.

The CDR3 sequence: CASSFLGANTGELFF. The CDR3 DNA reads TGCGCCAGCTCCTTCTTGGGGGCAAACACCGGGGAGCTGTTTTTT. The chain has TRBV5-1 and TRBJ2-2, with D perhaps TRBD1 (6 bases). The CDR3 extends over 15 amino acids. V shed 7 bases and J shed 2 bases, with 15 bases lying between them. The germline V gene has CDR1 SGHRS and CDR2 YFSETQ.

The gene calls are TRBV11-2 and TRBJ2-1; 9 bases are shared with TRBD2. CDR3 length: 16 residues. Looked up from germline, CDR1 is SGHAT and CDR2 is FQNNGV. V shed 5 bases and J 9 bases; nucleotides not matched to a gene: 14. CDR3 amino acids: CASSPLSAGGPSEQFF. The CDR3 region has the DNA TGTGCCAGCAGCCCCCTCTCGGCGGGAGGGCCCAGTGAGCAGTTCTTC.

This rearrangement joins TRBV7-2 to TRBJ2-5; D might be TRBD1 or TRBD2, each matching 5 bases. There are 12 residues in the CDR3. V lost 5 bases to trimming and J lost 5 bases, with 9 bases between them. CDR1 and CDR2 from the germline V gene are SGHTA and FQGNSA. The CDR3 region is CASSPEGETQYF. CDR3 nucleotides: TGTGCCAGCAGCCCCGAGGGGGAGACCCAGTACTTC.

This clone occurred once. CDR3 DNA sequence: TGTGCCAGTAGTACCCGGCAGTGGCTTCAGTACTTC. Translating it yields CASSTRQWLQYF. The chain uses TRBV19 and TRBJ2-4; D gene unclear. CDR3 length equals 12 residues. CDR1 and CDR2 from the germline V gene are LNHDA and SQIVND (reference sequence). Trimming left V 4 bases short and J 11 bases short, with 12 bases between. The whole variable domain, remainder taken from reference TRBV19 and TRBJ2-4, is DGGITQSPKYLFRKEGQNVTLSCEQNLNHDAMYWYRQDPGQGLRLIYYSQIVNDFQKGDIAEGYSVSREKKESFPLTVTSAQKNPTAFYLCASSTRQWLQYFGAGTRLSVL.

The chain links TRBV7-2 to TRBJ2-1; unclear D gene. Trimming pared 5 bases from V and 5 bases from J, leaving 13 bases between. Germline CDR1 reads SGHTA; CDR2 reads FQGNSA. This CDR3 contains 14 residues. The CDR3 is CASSPVRAHNEQFF. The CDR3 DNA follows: TGTGCCAGCAGCCCCGTTCGAGCCCACAATGAGCAGTTCTTC.

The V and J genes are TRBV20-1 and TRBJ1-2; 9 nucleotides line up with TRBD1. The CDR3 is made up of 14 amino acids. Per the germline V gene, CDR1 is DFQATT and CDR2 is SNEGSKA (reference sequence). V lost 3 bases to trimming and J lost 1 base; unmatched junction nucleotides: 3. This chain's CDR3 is CSASLGQGNYGYTF. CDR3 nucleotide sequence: TGCAGTGCTAGTCTGGGACAGGGTAACTATGGCTACACCTTC.

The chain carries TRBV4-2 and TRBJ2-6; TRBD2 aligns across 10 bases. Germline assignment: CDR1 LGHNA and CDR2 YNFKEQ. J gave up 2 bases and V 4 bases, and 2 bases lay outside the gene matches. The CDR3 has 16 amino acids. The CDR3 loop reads CASSPLAGAGANVLTF. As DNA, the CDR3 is TGTGCCAGCAGCCCCCTAGCGGGAGCTGGGGCCAACGTCCTGACTTTC.

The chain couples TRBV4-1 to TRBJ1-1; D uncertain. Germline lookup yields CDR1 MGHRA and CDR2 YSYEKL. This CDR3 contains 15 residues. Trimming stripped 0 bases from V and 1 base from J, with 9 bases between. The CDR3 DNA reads TGCGCCAGCAGCCAAGACTTATGGAGGAACACTGAAGCTTTCTTT. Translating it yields CASSQDLWRNTEAFF.

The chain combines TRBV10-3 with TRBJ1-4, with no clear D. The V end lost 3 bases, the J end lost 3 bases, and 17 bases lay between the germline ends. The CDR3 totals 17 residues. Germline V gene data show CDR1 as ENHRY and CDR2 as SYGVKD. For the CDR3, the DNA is TGTGCCATCAGTGAAGGTGTCACCAACCGGGCTAATGAAAAACTGTTTTTT. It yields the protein CAISEGVTNRANEKLFF.

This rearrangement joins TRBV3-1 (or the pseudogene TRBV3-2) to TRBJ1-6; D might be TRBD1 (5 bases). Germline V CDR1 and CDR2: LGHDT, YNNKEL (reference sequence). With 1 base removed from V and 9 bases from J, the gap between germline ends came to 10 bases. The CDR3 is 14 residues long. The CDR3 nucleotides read TGTGCCAGCAGCCAAGTCACAGGCGGTTCACCCCTCCACTTT. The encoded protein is CASSQVTGGSPLHF.

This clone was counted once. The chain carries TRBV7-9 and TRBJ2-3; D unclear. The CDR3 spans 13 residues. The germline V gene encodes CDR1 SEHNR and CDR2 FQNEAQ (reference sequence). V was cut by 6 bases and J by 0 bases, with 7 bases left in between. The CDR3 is CASRGDSTDTQYF. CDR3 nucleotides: TGTGCCAGCAGGGGCGATAGCACAGATACGCAGTATTTT.

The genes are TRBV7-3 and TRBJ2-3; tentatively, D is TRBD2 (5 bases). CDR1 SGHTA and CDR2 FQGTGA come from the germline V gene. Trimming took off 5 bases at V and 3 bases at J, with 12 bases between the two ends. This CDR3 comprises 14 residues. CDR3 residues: CASSLRGRTDTQYF. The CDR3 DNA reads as TGTGCCAGCAGCCTCCGGGGAAGGACAGATACGCAGTATTTT.

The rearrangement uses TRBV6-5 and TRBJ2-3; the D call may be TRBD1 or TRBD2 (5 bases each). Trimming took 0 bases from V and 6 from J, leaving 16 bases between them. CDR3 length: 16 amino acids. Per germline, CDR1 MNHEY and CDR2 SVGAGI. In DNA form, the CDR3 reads TGTGCCAGCAGTTACTCGAAGGGACGGGGAATGGATACGCAGTATTTT. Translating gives CASSYSKGRGMDTQYF.

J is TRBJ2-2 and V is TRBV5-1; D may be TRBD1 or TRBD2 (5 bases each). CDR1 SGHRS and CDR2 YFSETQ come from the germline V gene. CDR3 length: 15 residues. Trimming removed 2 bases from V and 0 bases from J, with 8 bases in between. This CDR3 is CASSFRGANTGELFF. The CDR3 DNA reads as TGCGCCAGCAGCTTTCGGGGCGCGAACACCGGGGAGCTGTTTTTT. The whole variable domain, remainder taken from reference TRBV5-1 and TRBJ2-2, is KAGVTQTPRYLIKTRGQQVTLSCSPISGHRSVSWYQQTPGQGLQFLFEYFSETQRNKGNFPGRFSGRQFSNSRSEMNVSTLELGDSALYLCASSFRGANTGELFFGEGSRLTVL.

Written as DNA, the CDR3 is TGTGCCAGCAGCTCCGGGCCCCAAGCTTTCTTT. Translating gives CASSSGPQAFF. The chain joins TRBV7-6 to TRBJ1-1; D unresolved. V dropped 4 bases and J dropped 9 bases, with 9 bases sitting between them. The V gene's germline CDR1 is SGHVS and CDR2 FNYEAQ. The CDR3 is 11 amino acids.

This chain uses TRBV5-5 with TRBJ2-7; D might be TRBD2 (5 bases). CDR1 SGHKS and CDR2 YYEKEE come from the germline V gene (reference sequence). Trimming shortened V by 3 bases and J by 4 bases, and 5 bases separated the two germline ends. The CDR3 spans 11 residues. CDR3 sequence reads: CASSWEYEQYF. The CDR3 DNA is TGTGCCAGCAGCTGGGAGTACGAGCAGTACTTC. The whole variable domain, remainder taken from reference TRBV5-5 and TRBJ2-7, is DAGVTQSPTHLIKTRGQQVTLRCSPISGHKSVSWYQQVLGQGPQFIFQYYEKEERGRGNFPDRFSARQFPNYSSELNVNALLLGDSALYLCASSWEYEQYFGPGTRLTVT.

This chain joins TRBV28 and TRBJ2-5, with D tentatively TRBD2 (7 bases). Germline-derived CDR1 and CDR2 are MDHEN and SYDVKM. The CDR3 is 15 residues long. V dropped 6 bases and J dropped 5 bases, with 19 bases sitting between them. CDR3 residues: CASRSLGGLAETQYF. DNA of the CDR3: TGTGCCAGCAGATCTCTCGGGGGGCTCGCGGAGACCCAGTACTTC.